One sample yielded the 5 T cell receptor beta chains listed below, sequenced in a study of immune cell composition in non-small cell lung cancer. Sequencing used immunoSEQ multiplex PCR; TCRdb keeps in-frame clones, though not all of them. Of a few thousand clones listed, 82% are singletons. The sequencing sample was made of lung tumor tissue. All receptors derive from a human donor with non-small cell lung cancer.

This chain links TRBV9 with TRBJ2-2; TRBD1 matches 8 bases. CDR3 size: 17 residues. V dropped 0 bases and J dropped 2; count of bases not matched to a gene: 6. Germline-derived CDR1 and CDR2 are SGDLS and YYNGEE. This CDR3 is CASSVVRDRPNTGELFF. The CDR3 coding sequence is TGTGCCAGCAGCGTAGTAAGGGACAGGCCTAACACCGGGGAGCTGTTTTTT.

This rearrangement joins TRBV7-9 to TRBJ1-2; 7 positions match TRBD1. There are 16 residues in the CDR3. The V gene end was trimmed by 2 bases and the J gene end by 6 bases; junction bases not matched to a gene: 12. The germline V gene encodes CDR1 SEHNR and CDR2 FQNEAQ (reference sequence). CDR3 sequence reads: CASSLLGILTGNGYTF. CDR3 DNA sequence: TGTGCCAGCAGCTTATTGGGGATCCTGACAGGGAATGGCTACACCTTC.

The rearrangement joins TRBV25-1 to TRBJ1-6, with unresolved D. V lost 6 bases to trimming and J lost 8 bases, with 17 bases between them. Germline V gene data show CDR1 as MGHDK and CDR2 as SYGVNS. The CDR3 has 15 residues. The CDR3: CASSRYRGGDSPLHF. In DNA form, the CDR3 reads TGTGCCAGCAGCCGTTACCGAGGAGGAGATTCACCCCTCCACTTT.

The CDR3 loop reads CASSPTRGYTEAFF. The CDR3 DNA reads as TGTGCCAGCAGTCCAACCAGGGGTTACACTGAAGCTTTCTTT. The rearrangement uses TRBV27 and TRBJ1-1; D perhaps matches TRBD1 (6 bases). Trimming stripped 5 bases from V and 3 bases from J, with 13 bases between. This CDR3 is built from 14 residues. Germline V lookup: CDR1 MNHEY, CDR2 SMNVEV (reference sequence).

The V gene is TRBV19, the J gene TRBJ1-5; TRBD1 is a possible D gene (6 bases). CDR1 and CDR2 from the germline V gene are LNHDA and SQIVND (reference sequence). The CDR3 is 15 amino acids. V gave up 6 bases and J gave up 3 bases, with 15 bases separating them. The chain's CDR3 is CASRPTGRLNQPQHF. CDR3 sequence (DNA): TGTGCCAGTAGGCCTACAGGGCGCCTCAATCAGCCCCAGCATTTT.